This T cell receptor (beta chain) stems from a study of technical replicates of blood from a few donors. Clones were read by immunoSEQ multiplex PCR, and TCRdb kept only the in-frame ones, dropping some. The sample holds some 64,000 clones; almost 97% are singletons and the top ten take 0.15% to 0.25%. The CDR3 has 13 amino acids. Germline V gene lookup returns CDR1 WNHNN and CDR2 SYGVQD (reference sequence). Between the trimmed V and J ends, which lost 7 bases and 7 bases, there was a span of 14 bases. Sequencing was done on a sample of T cells isolated from PBMCs. The source of this sequence is a human donor in good health. The chain uses TRBV10-1 and TRBJ2-1; tentatively, D is TRBD1 (5 bases). In nucleotides, the CDR3 is TGCGCCAGCATGGAGACAGTGGGTAATGAGCAGTTCTTC. Translating it yields CASMETVGNEQFF.